This passage covers 9 T cell receptor beta chains from one sample sequenced in a study of CD8+ T cells in alopecia areata. The authors extracted RNA and reverse transcribed it into cDNA as the sequencing template. Clones were sequenced by immunoSEQ multiplex PCR, and TCRdb holds only the in-frame ones, with some missing. The table lists about 120,000 clones, more than 45% of them singletons. Noted treatment: oral pan-JAK inhibitor, 5-10 mg twice daily. The source material was CD4+ T cells sorted from blood, sampled at week 4, from a patient treated with tofacitinib. The receptors were sampled from a human donor with alopecia areata.

V gene TRBV29-1 combines with J gene TRBJ2-3; 8 nucleotides align to TRBD2. The trim removed 0 bases at V and 7 bases at J, leaving 6 bases unmatched. Germline V CDR1 and CDR2: SQVTM, ANQGSEA. This CDR3 has 14 amino acids. The CDR3 here is CSVEERGGRNTQYF. CDR3 nucleotide sequence: TGCAGCGTTGAAGAACGGGGGGGCCGGAATACGCAGTATTTT.

In its sample, this clone was seen once. This rearrangement joins TRBV23-1 to TRBJ2-7; TRBD1 aligns across 8 bases. TRBV23-1 is annotated as an ORF whose role is uncertain. CDR3 size: 19 residues. Germline trimming cut 3 bases from V and 0 bases from J; bases unmatched to any gene: 16. The CDR3, as DNA: TGCGCCAGCAGTCACCTCTCAGGGGGCTTGGAGGGTAGCTCCTACGAGCAGTACTTC. It specifies CASSHLSGGLEGSSYEQYF.

V usage is TRBV6-1 and J usage is TRBJ2-1; D is uncertain. CDR3 length: 13 amino acids. CDR1 is MNHNS and CDR2 is SASEGT in the germline V gene. The V and J ends lost 3 bases and 7 bases respectively, with 10 bases between them. This chain's CDR3 is CASSDYNGNEQFF. Here the CDR3 DNA reads TGTGCCAGCAGTGATTACAACGGGAATGAGCAGTTCTTC.

This clone was recorded once. CDR3 region: CASSLQGPTEAFF. Written as DNA, the CDR3 is TGTGCCAGCAGCTTACAGGGGCCAACTGAAGCTTTCTTT. This rearrangement joins TRBV7-3 to TRBJ1-1; a weak D match, TRBD1 (6 bases). Germline V lookup: CDR1 SGHTA, CDR2 FQGTGA. CDR3 length equals 13 residues. V was pared by 2 bases and J by 5 bases, with 9 bases between.

This chain joins TRBV15 and TRBJ2-1; D perhaps matches TRBD1 (6 bases). From germline, CDR1 is LNHNV and CDR2 YYDKDF (reference sequence). Trimming pared 1 base from V and 4 bases from J, leaving 11 bases between. This CDR3 spans 15 amino acids. CDR3 coding DNA: TGTGCCACCAGCAGAGTACAGGGTGATTACAATGAGCAGTTCTTC. Protein sequence: CATSRVQGDYNEQFF.

The chain uses TRBV7-2 and TRBJ2-3; D remains unclear. The CDR3 sequence is 12 residues long. Per germline, CDR1 SGHTA and CDR2 FQGNSA. Trimming stripped 6 bases from V and 2 bases from J, with 6 bases between. The CDR3 sequence: CASSPFTDTQYF. The DNA for the CDR3 is TGTGCCAGCAGTCCTTTCACAGATACGCAGTATTTT.

This chain connects TRBV4-2 to TRBJ1-5, with a weak D call TRBD1 (6 bases). This CDR3 contains 16 residues. Germline V gene lookup returns CDR1 LGHNA and CDR2 YNFKEQ. Trimming took 5 bases from V and 0 from J, leaving 14 bases between them. The DNA for the CDR3 is TGTGCCAGCAGCTTAGACGGACAGATTAGCAATCAGCCCCAGCATTTT. Its translation is CASSLDGQISNQPQHF.

This clone occurred a few times. This chain uses TRBV7-9 with TRBJ2-6; 9 positions agree with TRBD2. The CDR3 loop spans 18 amino acids. J lost 0 bases, V lost 5 bases, and 8 bases had no gene match. CDR1 and CDR2 (germline): SEHNR, FQNEAQ (reference sequence). Here the CDR3 reads CASSLIGGGASGANVLTF. DNA for the CDR3: TGTGCCAGCAGCCTGATCGGCGGGGGGGCCTCTGGGGCCAACGTCCTGACTTTC.

The chain carries TRBV7-2 and TRBJ2-7; no clear D gene. This CDR3 is 15 amino acids long. Germline-derived CDR1 and CDR2 are SGHTA and FQGNSA. V gave up 4 bases and J gave up 5 bases, with 18 bases separating them. The CDR3 DNA reads as TGTGCCAGCAGCTCTGCAGTAGCCCTATTGGACGAGCAGTACTTC. Amino acids: CASSSAVALLDEQYF.